These 5 T cell receptor beta chains were sequenced from one sample in a study of T cells in localized non-small cell lung cancer. Libraries were prepared by immunoSEQ multiplex PCR; TCRdb keeps only in-frame clonotypes and omits some of them. Altogether around 91,000 clones are present, roughly 89% being singletons, with the ten largest covering roughly 15%. Sequenced here: peripheral blood, sampled before any cancer treatment. The receptors were sampled from a man aged 35 to 70 with stage I squamous cell lung carcinoma.

This clone was seen more than once but under ten times. V usage is TRBV9 and J usage is TRBJ1-2; D gene ambiguous. Germline V gene sequence: CDR1 SGDLS, CDR2 YYNGEE. The CDR3 is 12 amino acids. V dropped 0 bases and J dropped 6 bases, with 6 bases sitting between them. The CDR3 DNA reads as TGTGCCAGCAGCGTAGGGCCTGATGGCTACACCTTC. Translated, it gives CASSVGPDGYTF.

This sequence joins TRBV6-5 and TRBJ2-7, with TRBD1 matching 8 bases. The CDR3 is 14 amino acids. Trimming took 4 bases from V and 1 from J; bases not matched to a gene: 3. Germline assignment: CDR1 MNHEY and CDR2 SVGAGI. DNA of the CDR3: TGTGCCAGCAGTTCGGACAGGGATTCCTACGAGCAGTACTTC. Translation gives CASSSDRDSYEQYF.

The chain recombines TRBV11-2 with TRBJ2-7; 9 bases are shared with TRBD1. CDR1 and CDR2 (germline): SGHAT, FQNNGV. Trimming cost V 1 base and J 2 bases; bases outside gene matches: 3. The CDR3 extends over 15 amino acids. The DNA of the CDR3 is TGTGCCAGCAGCTTAGCCGGGACAGGGCCCTACGAGCAGTACTTC. This gives the protein CASSLAGTGPYEQYF.

This rearrangement joins TRBV18 to TRBJ1-3, with 11 bases identical to TRBD1. Germline V gene data show CDR1 as KGHSH and CDR2 as LQKENI. This CDR3 comprises 14 residues. The J segment lost 8 bases and the V segment lost 3 bases, leaving 3 bases of the junction unmatched. DNA of the CDR3: TGTGCCAGCTCACCGGGACAGGGGGGACACACCATATATTTT. It encodes CASSPGQGGHTIYF.

The chain joins TRBV11-2 to TRBJ2-7; D ambiguous. The CDR3 runs 16 residues. The V end lost 5 bases, the J end lost 4 bases, and 21 bases lay between the germline ends. The germline CDR1 and CDR2 sequences are SGHAT and FQNNGV. The DNA for the CDR3 is TGTGCCAGCAGCCCGGCGCGGACGAAGGGCGAGTACGAGCAGTACTTC. This encodes CASSPARTKGEYEQYF.